These 25 T cell receptor beta chains were sequenced from one sample in a study of cytomegalovirus exposure and HLA in healthy donors. In the PCR, 60 Vbeta and 13 Jbeta primers were used. TCRdb's table, derived via immunoSEQ multiplex PCR, lists solely in-frame clones and lacks some. The table records about 94,000 clones, about 8% of them present only once. The specimen was PBMCs. These receptors all stem from a man between 45 and 60 years old in good health and CMV-seronegative.

A few counts support this clone. The chain links TRBV5-1 to TRBJ1-1; 8 nucleotides line up with TRBD1. V lost 4 bases, J lost 3 bases, and 5 bases stayed unmatched. Germline lookup yields CDR1 SGHRS and CDR2 YFSETQ. CDR3 length: 14 residues. The CDR3 DNA reads TGCGCCAGCAGCACTGGACAGGGAGACACTGAAGCTTTCTTT. Its protein product is CASSTGQGDTEAFF. Full variable domain (missing parts from reference TRBV5-1 and TRBJ1-1): KAGVTQTPRYLIKTRGQQVTLSCSPISGHRSVSWYQQTPGQGLQFLFEYFSETQRNKGNFPGRFSGRQFSNSRSEMNVSTLELGDSALYLCASSTGQGDTEAFFGQGTRLTVV.

This clone was seen only a few times. The chain combines TRBV5-1 with TRBJ2-5; 8 bases agree with TRBD2. This CDR3 has 16 residues. Germline V gene data show CDR1 as SGHRS and CDR2 as YFSETQ. The V gene end was trimmed by 5 bases and the J gene end by 1 base; junction bases not matched to a gene: 10. DNA of the CDR3: TGCGCCAGCAGTTTTGCGAGCGGGGGAGTCCAAGAGACCCAGTACTTC. This sequence encodes CASSFASGGVQETQYF.

The chain carries TRBV18 and TRBJ2-2; D is uncertain. The CDR3 has 15 amino acids. The V gene lost 1 base and the J gene lost 6 bases, with 12 bases spanning the gap. Germline-derived CDR1 and CDR2 are KGHSH and LQKENI. CDR3 sequence (DNA): TGTGCCAGCTCACCACAGGAGAACCGGGCCGGGGAGCTGTTTTTT. It encodes CASSPQENRAGELFF.

This clone turned up a few times. V and J are TRBV5-4 and TRBJ2-5; the match to TRBD2 covers 10 bases. Per germline, CDR1 SGHNT and CDR2 YYREEE (reference sequence). Germline trimming cut 5 bases from V and 4 bases from J; bases unmatched to any gene: 8. CDR3 length: 15 amino acids. CDR3 sequence (DNA): TGTGCCAGCAGTGCTCAGCGGGAGGGCCGAGAGACCCAGTACTTC. Its protein is CASSAQREGRETQYF.

The chain joins TRBV28 to TRBJ1-2, with D possibly matching TRBD1 (5 bases). Trimming shortened V by 7 bases and J by 4 bases, and 10 bases separated the two germline ends. From germline, CDR1 is MDHEN and CDR2 SYDVKM. The CDR3 is made up of 12 amino acids. The CDR3 DNA reads TGTGCCAGCACGGGCACAGGCTATGGCTACACCTTC. Its protein product is CASTGTGYGYTF.

The J gene is TRBJ1-6, the V gene TRBV5-1, with a tentative D call TRBD1 (6 bases). This CDR3 contains 15 residues. The V end lost 0 bases, the J end lost 4 bases, and 8 bases lay between the germline ends. The germline gives CDR1 SGHRS, CDR2 YFSETQ. The CDR3: CASSLDRVYNSPLHF. CDR3 nucleotides: TGCGCCAGCAGCTTGGACAGGGTGTATAATTCACCCCTCCACTTT.

CDR3 loop: CASSLAFGLSSYEQYF. For the CDR3, the DNA is TGCGCCAGCAGCTTGGCCTTTGGCCTCAGCTCCTACGAGCAGTACTTC. The chain employs TRBV5-1 and TRBJ2-7; no reliable D call. Germline CDR1 reads SGHRS; CDR2 reads YFSETQ. The CDR3 is 16 amino acids. V shed 0 bases and J shed 0 bases, with 13 bases lying between them.

A few counts support this clone. This sequence joins TRBV6-5 and TRBJ2-2; the D gene is possibly TRBD2 (6 bases). With 6 bases removed from V and 6 bases from J, the gap between germline ends came to 8 bases. In germline, CDR1 is MNHEY, CDR2 SVGAGI. The CDR3 totals 12 residues. CDR3 in amino acids: CASSLASGELFF. CDR3 nucleotide sequence: TGTGCCAGCAGCCTAGCGTCCGGGGAGCTGTTTTTT.

This clone was detected only a few times. The rearrangement uses TRBV6-1 and TRBJ2-5, with a possible D match to TRBD2 (5 bases). V was pared by 2 bases and J by 4 bases, with 11 bases between. The length of the CDR3 is 14 residues. CDR1 is MNHNS and CDR2 is SASEGT in the germline V gene. CDR3 amino acids: CASSELASRETQYF. The CDR3 DNA reads as TGTGCCAGCAGTGAACTAGCTTCAAGAGAGACCCAGTACTTC.

The rearrangement uses TRBV29-1 and TRBJ2-7; TRBD2 agrees at 11 bases. From germline, CDR1 is SQVTM and CDR2 ANQGSEA. The CDR3 covers 13 residues. V shed 6 bases and J 4 bases; nucleotides not matched to a gene: 5. The CDR3 sequence is CSVRASGRYEQYF. The CDR3 DNA follows: TGCAGCGTCCGGGCTAGCGGGAGGTACGAGCAGTACTTC.

CDR3 protein: CASSPPGAPTEAFF. As DNA, the CDR3 is TGTGCCAGCAGCCCTCCAGGGGCTCCCACTGAAGCTTTCTTT. The chain joins TRBV11-3 to TRBJ1-1; tentative D call: TRBD1 (6 bases). Trimming stripped 5 bases from V and 4 bases from J, with 14 bases between. The CDR3 totals 14 residues. Germline CDR1 SGHNT, CDR2 YENEEA.

This chain uses TRBV11-2 with TRBJ2-5, with 10 bases identical to TRBD2. The CDR3 has 14 residues. The trim removed 5 bases at V and 8 bases at J, leaving 8 bases unmatched. Germline CDR1 SGHAT, CDR2 FQNNGV. CDR3 DNA sequence: TGTGCCAGCAGCCCGGGACTAGCGCGCGGAACCCAGTACTTC. This encodes CASSPGLARGTQYF.

The chain combines TRBV9 with TRBJ1-1; D is perhaps TRBD1 (6 bases). The germline V gene has CDR1 SGDLS and CDR2 YYNGEE. This CDR3 has 14 amino acids. The ends were cut back, 4 bases at V and 6 bases at J, with 16 bases in the middle. CDR3 amino acids: CASSITGQEAEAFF. The CDR3 region has the DNA TGTGCCAGCAGCATAACAGGGCAGGAGGCTGAAGCTTTCTTT.

This clone was seen a few times. This sequence joins TRBV18 and TRBJ2-3; possible D gene TRBD2, 5 bases. The CDR3 has 15 residues. The germline CDR1 and CDR2 sequences are KGHSH and LQKENI. V lost 1 base to trimming and J lost 5 bases, with 13 bases between them. For the CDR3, the DNA is TGTGCCAGCTCACCACGATGGGAGTTTAAAGATACGCAGTATTTT. Protein: CASSPRWEFKDTQYF.

This clone occurred a few times. The chain links TRBV19 to TRBJ1-4; the D is unclear. Germline CDR1 LNHDA, CDR2 SQIVND (reference sequence). V was pared by 1 base and J by 0 bases, with 12 bases between. CDR3 length: 17 amino acids. CDR3 DNA: TGTGCCAGTAGTATAGGCTTCCTAACAGCAACTAATGAAAAACTGTTTTTT. As protein: CASSIGFLTATNEKLFF.

The chain uses TRBV6-5 and TRBJ1-3; D uncertain. This CDR3 comprises 15 residues. V was pared by 0 bases and J by 3 bases, with 9 bases between. The germline V gene encodes CDR1 MNHEY and CDR2 SVGAGI. CDR3 coding DNA: TGTGCCAGCAGTTACTCGGGGAGACATGGAAACACCATATATTTT. As protein: CASSYSGRHGNTIYF.

This clone turned up a few times. The chain links TRBV19 to TRBJ1-2, with a tentative D call TRBD1 (6 bases). With 1 base removed from V and 2 bases from J, the gap between germline ends came to 11 bases. CDR1 and CDR2 (germline): LNHDA, SQIVND (reference sequence). This CDR3 is built from 15 residues. This CDR3 is CASSIVGQLNYGYTF. DNA of the CDR3: TGTGCCAGTAGTATAGTCGGACAGCTAAACTATGGCTACACCTTC.

The rearrangement uses TRBV5-5 and TRBJ1-1; D gene uncertain. Trimming removed 0 bases at V and 1 base at J, with 10 bases between. Per the germline V gene, CDR1 is SGHKS and CDR2 is YYEKEE (reference sequence). This CDR3 is 15 amino acids long. The CDR3 reads CASSLGLLRNTEAFF. The CDR3 coding sequence is TGTGCCAGCAGCTTGGGCCTACTTCGGAACACTGAAGCTTTCTTT.

The rearrangement links TRBV27 to TRBJ2-1, with 9 bases matching TRBD2. The CDR3 is made up of 15 amino acids. Losses at the gene ends were 6 bases for V and 5 bases for J; bases not matched to a gene: 8. Germline V gene sequence: CDR1 MNHEY, CDR2 SMNVEV (reference sequence). CDR3 loop: CASRHRLAADNEQFF. DNA of the CDR3: TGTGCCAGCAGACACCGACTAGCGGCTGACAATGAGCAGTTCTTC.

The J gene is TRBJ2-3, the V gene TRBV21-1; TRBD2, as called in the table, went unchecked against the DNA. TRBV21-1 is listed as a pseudogene. The CDR3 is made up of 14 amino acids. As DNA, the CDR3 is TGTGCCAGCAGCAACTGGGAGTGCACAGATACGCAGTATTTT. It encodes CASSNWECTDTQYF.

The V gene is TRBV4-1, the J gene TRBJ1-4; 9 bases agree with TRBD1. Germline CDR1 and CDR2: MGHRA and YSYEKL. The CDR3 has 16 residues. Losses at the gene ends were 5 bases for V and 2 bases for J; bases not matched to a gene: 6. The CDR3 is CASSITGGYTNEKLFF. In DNA, the CDR3 is TGCGCCAGCAGCATTACAGGGGGCTATACTAATGAAAAACTGTTTTTT.

This chain uses TRBV28 with TRBJ1-6; D might be TRBD1 (5 bases). The CDR3 loop spans 15 amino acids. Trimming stripped 5 bases from V and 8 bases from J, with 16 bases between. CDR1 is MDHEN and CDR2 is SYDVKM in the germline V gene. CDR3 bases: TGTGCCAGCAGTCCCCCGACCGGGGGTCATTCACCCCTCCACTTT. Protein sequence: CASSPPTGGHSPLHF. Together with reference TRBV28 and TRBJ1-6, the CDR3 gives the full variable domain: DVKVTQSSRYLVKRTGEKVFLECVQDMDHENMFWYRQDPGLGLRLIYFSYDVKMKEKGDIPEGYSVSREKKERFSLILESASTNQTSMYLCASSPPTGGHSPLHFGNGTRLTVT.

The chain links TRBV18 to TRBJ2-5, with TRBD2 matching 8 bases. After removal of 1 base from V and 2 bases from J, the junction contained 3 bases not matched to a gene. The CDR3 spans 15 residues. Germline CDR1 is KGHSH and CDR2 is LQKENI. The CDR3 protein is CASSPRRGGQETQYF. The CDR3 DNA sequence: TGTGCCAGCTCACCACGTCGCGGGGGGCAAGAGACCCAGTACTTC.

The chain recombines TRBV28 with TRBJ2-7, with 9 bases lining up with TRBD2. This CDR3 spans 15 amino acids. V lost 8 bases and J lost 6; bases outside the gene matches: 14. The germline V gene encodes CDR1 MDHEN and CDR2 SYDVKM. CDR3 loop: CASVGAERGAGEQYF. As DNA, the CDR3 is TGTGCCAGCGTTGGGGCCGAGCGGGGGGCCGGCGAGCAGTACTTC.

This clone was found a few times. The V call is TRBV5-6, the J call TRBJ2-7, with 7 bases identical to TRBD1. This CDR3 has 14 amino acids. V shed 2 bases and J 9 bases; nucleotides not matched to a gene: 11. From germline, CDR1 is SGHDT and CDR2 YYEEEE. In nucleotides, the CDR3 is TGTGCCAGCAGCTTTATCATAGGGGGCATCGGGCAGTACTTC. Amino acid sequence: CASSFIIGGIGQYF.